This T cell receptor beta chain was documented in a study of blood T cell repertoires in COVID-19. This clone was seen a single time. TCRdb's table, derived via immunoSEQ multiplex PCR, lists solely in-frame clones and lacks some. The sample yields 350,000 or so clones, roughly 87% seen once. With V trimmed by 5 bases and J by 10 bases, 10 bases remained unmatched. The CDR3 totals 13 residues. Germline V CDR1 and CDR2: LNHDA, SQIVND (reference sequence). The sequence derives from a woman aged 60-75 years with COVID-19, enrolled during active disease. The chain combines TRBV19 with TRBJ1-2; 7 bases agree with TRBD1. Sequences were obtained from peripheral blood. CDR3 DNA sequence: TGTGCCAGTAGTGAGGGTAGGGGGCGAATCTACACCTTC. This codes for CASSEGRGRIYTF.